The T cell receptor (beta chain) described here comes from a study of Graves' ophthalmopathy and Graves' hyperthyroidism. Study outcomes and limitations: Most expanded clonotypes in thyroid above 0.001 frequency also showed up in blood. Ophthalmopathy progression was predicted by the model at roughly 66% sensitivity and approximately 72% specificity.

This clonotype was observed a handful of times. Antigen: not known. TCR beta CDR3 regions were amplified from RNA transcripts. In the first round, RT-PCR was carried out with HTBI primers, and a multiplex PCR formed the second round. TCRdb re-called the multiplex PCR reads with MiXCR, one entry per CDR3 protein. The sample consists of 200,000 to 300,000 distinct CDR3 sequences, around 42% of them appearing once. Isolation of PBMCs was performed using around 9.5 ml of fresh peripheral blood. Trimming shortened V by 8 bases and J by 6 bases, and 13 bases separated the two germline ends. The CDR3 sequence is 12 residues long. Germline loops: CDR1 MNHEY, CDR2 SVGAGI.

The chain joins TRBV6-5 to TRBJ1-2; D gene unclear. This clonotype was obtained from an adult man with Graves' ophthalmopathy. Sequencing was carried out using peripheral blood. The CDR3 region is CASFTSRDGYTF. The CDR3 coding sequence is TGTGCCAGCTTTACGAGCAGAGATGGCTACACCTTC.